Following are 5 T cell receptor beta chains from one sample sequenced in a study of blood T cell repertoires in COVID-19. The protocol was immunoSEQ multiplex PCR, while the TCRdb copy is restricted to in-frame clones and leaves out a portion. The sample contains more than 350,000 clones, 75% to 90% of which appear only once. Source material: PBMCs or T cells enriched from blood (not recorded which). The source of these receptors is a young man who had recovered from COVID-19.

This chain links TRBV6-6 with TRBJ2-7; no firm D call. The germline V gene encodes CDR1 MNHNY and CDR2 SVGAGI (reference sequence). This CDR3 has 13 amino acids. V lost 1 base and J lost 7, with 11 bases in between. The CDR3 sequence: CASSYFETEEQYF. The CDR3 DNA sequence: TGTGCCAGCAGTTACTTCGAAACGGAGGAGCAGTACTTC.

The CDR3 DNA reads as TGTGCCAGTAGACCTTCCGAGGGTAGCAATCAGCCCCAGCATTTT. Encoded protein: CASRPSEGSNQPQHF. The chain combines TRBV19 with TRBJ1-5; D gene ambiguous. Germline assignment: CDR1 LNHDA and CDR2 SQIVND (reference sequence). The CDR3 spans 15 residues. With 6 bases removed from V and 0 bases from J, the gap between germline ends came to 12 bases.

V and J are TRBV4-3 and TRBJ1-2, with 8 bases matching TRBD1. The ends lost 3 bases at V and 5 bases at J; junction bases unmatched: 11. This CDR3 comprises 16 residues. Germline V gene data show CDR1 as LGHNA and CDR2 as YSLEER. For the CDR3, the DNA is TGCGCCAGCAGCCAGGACCTCGGGACAGGATTATATGGCTACACCTTC. Protein sequence: CASSQDLGTGLYGYTF.

The V and J genes are TRBV6-5 and TRBJ1-1; 9 nucleotides match TRBD1. The CDR3 is made up of 15 amino acids. Germline V lookup: CDR1 MNHEY, CDR2 SVGAGI. The ends lost 5 bases at V and 4 bases at J; junction bases unmatched: 8. CDR3 region: CASSIHRGQGTEAFF. The CDR3 DNA sequence: TGTGCCAGCAGTATTCACAGGGGGCAGGGCACTGAAGCTTTCTTT.

The rearrangement uses TRBV9 and TRBJ2-5; D remains unclear. The germline CDR1 and CDR2 sequences are SGDLS and YYNGEE. Trimming shortened V by 0 bases and J by 5 bases, and 8 bases separated the two germline ends. This CDR3 is built from 13 residues. CDR3 in DNA: TGTGCCAGCAGCGTAGATTCCGGGGAGACCCAGTACTTC. Translation: CASSVDSGETQYF.